The clone carrying this T cell receptor beta chain was seen many times. Its antigen is currently unknown. This entry comes from a study of breast tumors, draining lymph nodes, adjacent tissues. Whole-study findings and limits: Tumor repertoires ranked between lymph nodes and nontumor tissue in diversity, with V and J gene preferences.

The ends lost 0 bases at V and 2 bases at J; junction bases unmatched: 7. Germline V gene data show CDR1 as DFQATT and CDR2 as SNEGSKA (reference sequence). The CDR3 has 16 residues. TCRdb used MiXCR to reprocess the multiplex PCR reads, holding one entry per CDR3 protein. The sample lists some 120,000 distinct CDR3 sequences, around 20% occurring once. Axillary draining lymph nodes of breast cancer patients supplied the node samples. Sequencing used axillary lymph node tissue. The sequence was collected from a female donor with breast cancer. Some clones in this sample may be carry-over from other donors' samples. The chain uses TRBV20-1 and TRBJ2-5; 9 nucleotides align to TRBD2. The CDR3 reads CSARDLLAGAQETQYF. CDR3 bases: TGCAGTGCTAGAGATTTATTAGCGGGGGCACAAGAGACCCAGTACTTC.